Listed here are 11 T cell receptor beta chains from one sample, sequenced in a study of T cells in Graves' hyperthyroidism and ophthalmopathy. RNA transcripts gave rise to amplified TCR beta CDR3 regions. The primer set for the first-round RT-PCR of the TCR CDR3 was HTBI. TCRdb processed the multiplex PCR reads anew with MiXCR; each CDR3 protein has one entry. The sample holds under 600,000 distinct CDR3 sequences, roughly 15% seen once. Sequencing input: blood. These receptors originate from a woman aged 40 to 55 with Graves' ophthalmopathy.

This sequence joins TRBV20-1 and TRBJ2-3; the D gene is possibly TRBD2 (7 bases). Trimming removed 5 bases from V and 1 base from J, with 19 bases in between. The CDR3 sequence is 16 residues long. CDR1 and CDR2 from the germline V gene are DFQATT and SNEGSKA (reference sequence). CDR3 sequence reads: CSAEGIGEGGTDTQYF. CDR3 nucleotide sequence: TGCAGTGCTGAGGGGATTGGGGAGGGGGGCACAGATACGCAGTATTTT.

This clonotype was detected a few times. The chain has TRBV24-1 and TRBJ2-1; D not resolved. Germline lookup yields CDR1 KGHDR and CDR2 SFDVKD. This CDR3 is 15 amino acids long. V shed 1 base and J shed 1 base, with 7 bases lying between them. In DNA, the CDR3 is TGTGCCACCAGTGATTTTTCCGATTCCTACAATGAGCAGTTCTTC. Residues: CATSDFSDSYNEQFF.

In its sample, this clonotype was seen many times. The chain joins TRBV12-3 or TRBV12-4 to TRBJ2-1; 8 bases align to TRBD2. V shed 3 bases and J 5 bases; nucleotides not matched to a gene: 9. CDR3 length: 16 residues. As DNA, the CDR3 is TGTGCCAGCAGTTTGGGTTCTAGCGGGTATGACAATGAGCAGTTCTTC. Translated, it gives CASSLGSSGYDNEQFF.

This clonotype was seen a few times. The chain is built from TRBV24-1 and TRBJ2-6, with 10 nucleotides matching TRBD1. The ends lost 5 bases at V and 1 base at J; junction bases unmatched: 4. The CDR3 runs 17 residues. Germline loops: CDR1 KGHDR, CDR2 SFDVKD. CDR3 nucleotides: TGTGCCACCAGTGGAGGGACAGGGGAGTCTGGGGCCAACGTCCTGACTTTC. Translation: CATSGGTGESGANVLTF.

This clonotype has ten or more counts. V usage is TRBV29-1 and J usage is TRBJ2-1; 7 nucleotides line up with TRBD2. The CDR3 runs 15 residues. CDR1 is SQVTM, CDR2 ANQGSEA, per germline. Trimming removed 4 bases from V and 2 bases from J; junction bases left unmatched: 8. The CDR3 spells CSVGRGRATYNEQFF. In DNA, the CDR3 is TGCAGCGTTGGCCGGGGGAGGGCTACCTACAATGAGCAGTTCTTC.

This clonotype was recorded many times. This rearrangement joins TRBV2 to TRBJ2-7, with 8 bases that match TRBD2. CDR1 is SNHLY, CDR2 FYNNEI, per germline. Trimming removed 7 bases from V and 0 bases from J; junction bases left unmatched: 8. The CDR3 consists of 15 residues. The CDR3 DNA follows: TGTGCCAGCAACGAACTAGCGGTTAGCTCCTACGAGCAGTACTTC. This encodes CASNELAVSSYEQYF. Based on the CDR3 plus reference TRBV2 and TRBJ2-7, the full variable domain is EPEVTQTPSHQVTQMGQEVILRCVPISNHLYFYWYRQILGQKVEFLVSFYNNEISEKSEIFDDQFSVERPDGSNFTLKIRSTKLEDSAMYFCASNELAVSSYEQYFGPGTRLTVT.

The chain combines TRBV7-9 with TRBJ2-1; weak D call: TRBD1 (6 bases). V shed 5 bases and J shed 4 bases, with 15 bases lying between them. There are 15 residues in the CDR3. Germline assignment: CDR1 SEHNR and CDR2 FQNEAQ (reference sequence). The CDR3 region has the DNA TGTGCCAGCAGCCAGGCATGGACAGAGTACAATGAGCAGTTCTTC. This sequence encodes CASSQAWTEYNEQFF.

This clonotype was found a few times. The chain recombines TRBV20-1 with TRBJ2-3; 7 bases are shared with TRBD1. V lost 1 base to trimming and J lost 4 bases; unmatched junction nucleotides: 2. The CDR3 runs to 13 residues. The V gene's germline CDR1 is DFQATT and CDR2 SNEGSKA (reference sequence). CDR3 in amino acids: CSARVQGADTQYF. DNA for the CDR3: TGCAGTGCTAGAGTGCAGGGGGCAGATACGCAGTATTTT.

This clonotype was recorded a few times. V is TRBV3-1 and J is TRBJ2-1; 9 bases line up with TRBD1. The germline V gene encodes CDR1 LGHDT and CDR2 YNNKEL (reference sequence). This CDR3 comprises 14 residues. The V gene end was trimmed by 6 bases and the J gene end by 4 bases; junction bases not matched to a gene: 4. CDR3 bases: TGTGCCAGCAGGGACAGGGGCAAATACAATGAGCAGTTCTTC. Protein sequence: CASRDRGKYNEQFF.

The CDR3 is CASSQRGTTYNEQFF. The CDR3 DNA follows: TGTGCCAGCAGCCAGCGGGGGACTACCTACAATGAGCAGTTCTTC. V is TRBV4-2 and J is TRBJ2-1; 7 nucleotides match TRBD2. The CDR3 totals 15 residues. Germline assignment: CDR1 LGHNA and CDR2 YNFKEQ. V lost 3 bases to trimming and J lost 2 bases; unmatched junction nucleotides: 4.

There are a few counts of this clonotype. The chain carries TRBV4-2 and TRBJ2-3, with D possibly TRBD1 on 5 matching bases. Germline assignment: CDR1 LGHNA and CDR2 YNFKEQ. V lost 3 bases and J 4 bases, leaving 23 bases between the germline ends. The CDR3 is 18 residues long. In DNA, the CDR3 is TGTGCCAGCAGCCAGACCCTGTCGAGAACCCAGGGTGCAGATACGCAGTATTTT. Protein product: CASSQTLSRTQGADTQYF.